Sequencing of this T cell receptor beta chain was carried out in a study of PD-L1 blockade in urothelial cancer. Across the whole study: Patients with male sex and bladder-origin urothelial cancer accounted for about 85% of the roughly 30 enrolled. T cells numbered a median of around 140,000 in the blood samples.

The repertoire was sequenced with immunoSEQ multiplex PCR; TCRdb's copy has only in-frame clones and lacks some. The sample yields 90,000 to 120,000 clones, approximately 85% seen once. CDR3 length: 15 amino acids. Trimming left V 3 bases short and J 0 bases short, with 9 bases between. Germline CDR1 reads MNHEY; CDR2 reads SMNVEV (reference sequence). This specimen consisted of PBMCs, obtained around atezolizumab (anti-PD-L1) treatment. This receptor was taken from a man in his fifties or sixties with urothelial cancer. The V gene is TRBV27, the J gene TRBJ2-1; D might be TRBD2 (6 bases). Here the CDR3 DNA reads TGTGCCAGCAGTTTTCGGGGGAGCTCCTACAATGAGCAGTTCTTC. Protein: CASSFRGSSYNEQFF.